These 27 T cell receptor beta chains were all obtained from the same sample, sequenced in a study of T cell responses to AZD1222 COVID-19 vaccine. Clones were read by immunoSEQ multiplex PCR, and TCRdb kept only the in-frame ones, dropping some. The repertoire holds 100,000 to 150,000 clones, with around 90% as singletons. The specimen was peripheral blood, collected on day 0 of AZD1222 vaccination. The receptor set was obtained from an adult in good health.

This clone appeared a few times. This chain uses TRBV5-1 with TRBJ1-2, with D uncertain. This CDR3 region has 12 residues. Germline assignment: CDR1 SGHRS and CDR2 YFSETQ. The germline V and J ends were trimmed by 3 bases and 8 bases, with 11 bases remaining between them. The DNA for the CDR3 is TGCGCCAGCAGCTCGGTAGCTAGCGGCTACACCTTC. This codes for CASSSVASGYTF.

This sequence joins TRBV10-3 and TRBJ1-6; 7 positions match TRBD1. Germline CDR1 reads ENHRY; CDR2 reads SYGVKD. V trimming: 6 bases; J trimming: 6 bases; junction bases outside the gene matches: 11. The CDR3 loop spans 16 amino acids. CDR3: CAISPNTGQPNSPLHF. In DNA, the CDR3 is TGTGCCATCAGCCCTAATACGGGACAGCCTAATTCACCCCTCCACTTT.

This clone was recorded only once. The J gene is TRBJ1-2, the V gene TRBV5-1; TRBD1 agrees at 11 bases. CDR1 and CDR2 from the germline V gene are SGHRS and YFSETQ. CDR3 length: 15 amino acids. The V gene end was trimmed by 4 bases and the J gene end by 4 bases; junction bases not matched to a gene: 6. The CDR3 here is CASSPRTGGLYGYTF. The CDR3 DNA reads TGCGCCAGCAGCCCGCGGACAGGGGGCCTCTATGGCTACACCTTC.

CDR3 DNA: TGTGCCAGCACCCCCATAAACACCGGGGAGCTGTTTTTT. Translated: CASTPINTGELFF. The genes are TRBV6-5 and TRBJ2-2; the D is unclear. The CDR3 is 13 amino acids. Germline CDR1 MNHEY, CDR2 SVGAGI. Trimming removed 7 bases at V and 2 bases at J, with 8 bases between.

The rearrangement joins TRBV6-5 to TRBJ1-4; D possibly corresponds to TRBD1 (6 bases). V lost 4 bases, J lost 6 bases, and 15 bases lay in between. Germline V gene lookup returns CDR1 MNHEY and CDR2 SVGAGI. The CDR3 has 15 residues. The CDR3 spells CASSSRTGLHEKLFF. The CDR3 nucleotides read TGTGCCAGCAGTTCCAGAACAGGGTTGCATGAAAAACTGTTTTTT.

The chain employs TRBV28 and TRBJ1-2, with a tentative D call TRBD1 (5 bases). V lost 3 bases to trimming and J lost 4 bases, with 6 bases between them. Germline V gene lookup returns CDR1 MDHEN and CDR2 SYDVKM. This CDR3 has 12 amino acids. The CDR3 sequence: CASSFDSYGYTF. DNA for the CDR3: TGTGCCAGCAGTTTTGACAGCTATGGCTACACCTTC.

V usage is TRBV5-4 and J usage is TRBJ2-7; weak D call: TRBD2 (6 bases). The germline V gene encodes CDR1 SGHNT and CDR2 YYREEE (reference sequence). This CDR3 is built from 12 residues. The germline V and J ends were trimmed by 4 bases and 6 bases, with 11 bases remaining between them. The CDR3 DNA reads TGTGCCAGCAGCCCGGTCGGGGGCGAGCAGTACTTC. Translated: CASSPVGGEQYF.

This chain joins TRBV7-3 and TRBJ1-1, with D hard to call. Germline V gene data show CDR1 as SGHTA and CDR2 as FQGTGA. This CDR3 comprises 17 residues. Trimming took off 5 bases at V and 1 base at J, with 20 bases between the two ends. CDR3 sequence: CASSPRAGSNSNTEAFF. The CDR3 DNA is TGTGCCAGCAGCCCCCGCGCGGGCAGTAATTCGAACACTGAAGCTTTCTTT.

This clone has just a few counts. The chain joins TRBV18 to TRBJ1-3, with TRBD1 matching 8 bases. The junction had 6 bases not matched to a gene; V was cut back by 6 bases and J by 2 bases. Germline values: CDR1 KGHSH, CDR2 LQKENI. The CDR3 length is 15 residues. CDR3 sequence (DNA): TGTGCCAGCTCGCAGATCAGGGGGCCTGGAAACACCATATATTTT. Its protein is CASSQIRGPGNTIYF. Filled out from reference TRBV18 and TRBJ1-3, the complete variable domain reads NAGVMQNPRHLVRRRGQEARLRCSPMKGHSHVYWYRQLPEEGLKFMVYLQKENIIDESGMPKERFSAEFPKEGPSILRIQQVVRGDSAAYFCASSQIRGPGNTIYFGEGSWLTVV.

The chain joins TRBV10-1 to TRBJ1-1; D is uncertain. CDR3 length equals 15 residues. CDR1 WNHNN and CDR2 SYGVQD come from the germline V gene (reference sequence). Trimming shortened V by 7 bases and J by 4 bases, and 19 bases separated the two germline ends. DNA for the CDR3: TGCGCCAGCAATTTGGTCCGTGTGCATTCCACTGAAGCTTTCTTT. Translated, it gives CASNLVRVHSTEAFF.

The chain combines TRBV4-1 with TRBJ1-4; D is uncertain. Germline CDR1 reads MGHRA; CDR2 reads YSYEKL. Trimming took off 0 bases at V and 2 bases at J, with 10 bases between the two ends. This CDR3 has 16 amino acids. The CDR3 protein is CASSQEVTVTNEKLFF. CDR3 coding DNA: TGCGCCAGCAGCCAAGAGGTAACCGTTACTAATGAAAAACTGTTTTTT.

V usage is TRBV29-1 and J usage is TRBJ2-3; 8 bases are a match to TRBD2. This CDR3 comprises 13 residues. V shed 4 bases, J shed 2 bases, and the junction held 2 bases outside the gene matches. Germline V lookup: CDR1 SQVTM, CDR2 ANQGSEA. The CDR3: CSVASGSTDTQYF. Here the CDR3 DNA reads TGCAGCGTTGCTAGCGGGTCCACAGATACGCAGTATTTT.

In this sample, this clone turned up once. This sequence joins TRBV11-2 and TRBJ2-1; 9 nucleotides agree with TRBD2. The V segment lost 5 bases and the J segment 6 bases; nucleotides outside the gene matches: 14. Germline assignment: CDR1 SGHAT and CDR2 FQNNGV. This CDR3 contains 17 residues. CDR3 sequence reads: CASSNRLADFLGNEQFF. CDR3 DNA: TGTGCCAGCAGCAACCGACTAGCGGACTTTTTAGGCAATGAGCAGTTCTTC.

The CDR3, as DNA: TGTGCCAGCAGCCAAGATGAGGCGGTGATCTCTGGAAACACCATATATTTT. Amino acids: CASSQDEAVISGNTIYF. The chain carries TRBV3-1 (or the pseudogene TRBV3-2) and TRBJ1-3; D is unresolved. From germline, CDR1 is LGHDT and CDR2 YNNKEL (reference sequence). V lost 0 bases to trimming and J lost 0 bases, with 12 bases between them. There are 17 residues in the CDR3.

The CDR3 DNA sequence: TGTGCCAGCACTAACAACGGGGTTACCGGTTCCTACGAGCAGTACTTC. It encodes CASTNNGVTGSYEQYF. The genes are TRBV27 and TRBJ2-7; possibly TRBD2 for D (5 bases). The CDR3 runs 16 residues. V was trimmed by 7 bases and J by 1 base, leaving 20 bases between them. In germline, CDR1 is MNHEY, CDR2 SMNVEV (reference sequence).

This sequence joins TRBV6-2 or TRBV6-3 and TRBJ2-1; TRBD1 agrees at 8 bases. With 5 bases clipped from V and 6 bases from J, the junction kept 6 bases outside the gene matches. The CDR3 is 14 amino acids. CDR1 is MNHEY and CDR2 is SVGEGT in the germline V gene. CDR3 in amino acids: CASSQGALVNEQFF. In DNA, the CDR3 is TGTGCCAGCAGTCAGGGGGCCTTAGTCAATGAGCAGTTCTTC.

V is TRBV25-1 and J is TRBJ1-5, with a weak D call TRBD1 (6 bases). V lost 3 bases and J 13 bases, leaving 10 bases between the germline ends. Germline V gives CDR1 MGHDK, CDR2 SYGVNS. CDR3 length: 11 amino acids. CDR3 loop: CASSDGGQQHF. CDR3 sequence (DNA): TGTGCCAGCAGTGACGGAGGACAGCAGCATTTT.

This clone was recorded a few times. The CDR3 spells CASSLAGGRQPQHF. The CDR3 nucleotides are TGTGCCAGCAGCTTGGCGGGGGGCAGGCAGCCCCAGCATTTT. V is TRBV5-4 and J is TRBJ1-5, with D perhaps TRBD1 (6 bases). Deletions cut 0 bases from V and 7 bases from J, with 11 bases between. The CDR3 totals 14 residues. Germline V CDR1 and CDR2: SGHNT, YYREEE (reference sequence).

This chain uses TRBV3-1 (or the pseudogene TRBV3-2) with TRBJ2-2; D ambiguous. V was shortened by 3 bases and J by 6 bases, with 17 bases between the two germline ends. The CDR3 loop spans 16 amino acids. CDR1 and CDR2 (germline): LGHDT, YNNKEL (reference sequence). In DNA form, the CDR3 reads TGTGCCAGCAGCCAGTTTCTTTTAGAATCTTCCGGGGAGCTGTTTTTT. Translated, it gives CASSQFLLESSGELFF.

DNA of the CDR3: TGTGCCAGCAGTTCAGGGGTATCTAGCACAGATACGCAGTATTTT. This codes for CASSSGVSSTDTQYF. The chain recombines TRBV7-2 with TRBJ2-3, with D perhaps matching TRBD1 (6 bases). Looked up from germline, CDR1 is SGHTA and CDR2 is FQGNSA. Trimming cost V 6 bases and J 0 bases, with 13 bases left between them. There are 15 residues in the CDR3.

A single count supports this clone. The rearrangement joins TRBV1 to TRBJ2-5. TRBV1 is a pseudogene segment. This CDR3 region has 16 residues. CDR3 in amino acids: CTSRLGAEGYQETQYF. For the CDR3, the DNA is TGCACCAGCAGACTGGGCGCCGAGGGGTACCAAGAGACCCAGTACTTC.

The chain links TRBV5-6 to TRBJ2-1; 12 nucleotides match TRBD1. The CDR3 contains 15 residues. The V gene end was trimmed by 7 bases and the J gene end by 9 bases; junction bases not matched to a gene: 11. The V gene's germline CDR1 is SGHDT and CDR2 YYEEEE. DNA of the CDR3: TGTGCCAGCCGGGACAGGGGGCGAGGGGTCTCTGAGCAGTTCTTC. As protein: CASRDRGRGVSEQFF.

The chain has TRBV19 and TRBJ2-2, with 12 bases identical to TRBD1. Germline loops: CDR1 LNHDA, CDR2 SQIVND (reference sequence). The length of the CDR3 is 19 residues. J was trimmed by 4 bases and V by 0 bases; bases with no gene match: 9. CDR3 sequence (DNA): TGTGCCAGTAGTATAGAAGGAAGGGACAGGGGGCTCCCCACCGGGGAGCTGTTTTTT. Protein product: CASSIEGRDRGLPTGELFF.

The V gene is TRBV30, the J gene TRBJ1-2, with 8 bases aligning to TRBD1. The CDR3 is 14 residues long. Germline lookup yields CDR1 GTSNPN and CDR2 SVGIG (reference sequence). J gave up 5 bases and V 2 bases, and 7 bases lay outside the gene matches. The CDR3 protein is CAWSPDRVGYGYTF. CDR3 nucleotides: TGTGCCTGGAGTCCGGACAGGGTTGGGTATGGCTACACCTTC.

The rearrangement uses TRBV19 and TRBJ1-2; TRBD1 might be the D (5 bases). Looked up from germline, CDR1 is LNHDA and CDR2 is SQIVND (reference sequence). Trimming stripped 7 bases from V and 5 bases from J, with 8 bases between. This CDR3 contains 11 residues. DNA of the CDR3: TGTGCCAGTATGGGGGGTTATGGCTACACCTTC. Encoded protein: CASMGGYGYTF.

This chain links TRBV7-9 with TRBJ1-5; 9 positions match TRBD1. V shed 5 bases and J 3 bases; nucleotides not matched to a gene: 5. The CDR3 loop spans 15 amino acids. Germline V gene data show CDR1 as SEHNR and CDR2 as FQNEAQ (reference sequence). DNA of the CDR3: TGTGCCAGCAGCCCGGGGACAGGGAACAATCAGCCCCAGCATTTT. Residues: CASSPGTGNNQPQHF.

The rearrangement uses TRBV5-4 and TRBJ2-7, with D maybe TRBD1 (6 bases). This CDR3 region has 15 residues. Germline V CDR1 and CDR2: SGHNT, YYREEE (reference sequence). V was pared by 4 bases and J by 0 bases, with 14 bases between. This chain's CDR3 is CASSPQGRGSYEQYF. The CDR3 coding sequence is TGTGCCAGCAGCCCACAGGGCAGGGGCTCCTACGAGCAGTACTTC.